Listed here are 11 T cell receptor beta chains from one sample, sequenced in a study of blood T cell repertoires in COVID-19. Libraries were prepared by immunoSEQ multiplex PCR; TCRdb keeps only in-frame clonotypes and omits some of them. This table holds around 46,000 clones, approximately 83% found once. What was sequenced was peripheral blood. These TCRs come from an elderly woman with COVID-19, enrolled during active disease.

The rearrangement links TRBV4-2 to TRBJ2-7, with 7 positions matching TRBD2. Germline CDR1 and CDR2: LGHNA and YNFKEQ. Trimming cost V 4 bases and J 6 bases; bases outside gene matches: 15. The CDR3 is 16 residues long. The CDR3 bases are TGTGCCAGCAGCCCACCCTTGGGAGGGCCGGCGGGCGAGCAGTACTTC. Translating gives CASSPPLGGPAGEQYF.

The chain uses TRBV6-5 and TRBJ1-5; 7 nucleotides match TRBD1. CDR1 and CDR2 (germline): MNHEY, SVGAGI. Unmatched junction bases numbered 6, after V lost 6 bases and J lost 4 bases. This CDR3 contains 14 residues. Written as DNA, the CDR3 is TGTGCCAGCAGCCCGGGACAGAGGAATCAGCCCCAGCATTTT. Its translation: CASSPGQRNQPQHF.

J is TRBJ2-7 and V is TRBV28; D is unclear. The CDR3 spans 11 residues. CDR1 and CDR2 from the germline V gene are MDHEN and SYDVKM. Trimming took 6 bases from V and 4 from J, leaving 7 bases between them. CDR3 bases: TGTGCCAGCAGCAGGAATTACGAGCAGTACTTC. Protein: CASSRNYEQYF. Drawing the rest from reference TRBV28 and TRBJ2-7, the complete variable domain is DVKVTQSSRYLVKRTGEKVFLECVQDMDHENMFWYRQDPGLGLRLIYFSYDVKMKEKGDIPEGYSVSREKKERFSLILESASTNQTSMYLCASSRNYEQYFGPGTRLTVT.

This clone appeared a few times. The CDR3 sequence is CASSVVVGTPVGEQFF. CDR3 nucleotide sequence: TGTGCCAGCAGCGTAGTAGTCGGGACACCCGTGGGGGAGCAGTTCTTC. This chain uses TRBV9 with TRBJ2-1; TRBD1 might be the D (6 bases). CDR3 length: 16 residues. The V end lost 0 bases, the J end lost 10 bases, and 20 bases lay between the germline ends. Germline assignment: CDR1 SGDLS and CDR2 YYNGEE.

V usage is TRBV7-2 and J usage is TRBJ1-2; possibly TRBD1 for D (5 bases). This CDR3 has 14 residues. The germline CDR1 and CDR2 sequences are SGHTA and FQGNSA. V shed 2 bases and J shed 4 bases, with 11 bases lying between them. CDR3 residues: CASSLSDSLYGYTF. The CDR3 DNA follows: TGTGCCAGCAGCTTATCAGACAGCCTCTATGGCTACACCTTC.

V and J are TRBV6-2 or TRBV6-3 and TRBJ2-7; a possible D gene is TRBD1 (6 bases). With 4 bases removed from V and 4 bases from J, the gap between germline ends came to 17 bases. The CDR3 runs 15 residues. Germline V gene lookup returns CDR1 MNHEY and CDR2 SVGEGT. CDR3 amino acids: CASSFWGRGSYEQYF. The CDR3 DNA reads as TGTGCCAGCAGTTTCTGGGGCAGGGGAAGTTACGAGCAGTACTTC.

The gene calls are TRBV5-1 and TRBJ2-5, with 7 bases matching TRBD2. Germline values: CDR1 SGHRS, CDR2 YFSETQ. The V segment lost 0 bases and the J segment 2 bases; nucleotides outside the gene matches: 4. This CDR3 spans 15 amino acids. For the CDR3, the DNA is TGCGCCAGCAGCTTGGGTTCTAGCGGACAAGAGACCCAGTACTTC. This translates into CASSLGSSGQETQYF.

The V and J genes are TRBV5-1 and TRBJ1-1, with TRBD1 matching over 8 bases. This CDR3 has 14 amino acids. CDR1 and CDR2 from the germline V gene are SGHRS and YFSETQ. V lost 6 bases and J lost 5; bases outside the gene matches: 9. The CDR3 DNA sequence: TGCGCCAGCACCCGGACAGGGCAGGGGACTGAAGCTTTCTTT. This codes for CASTRTGQGTEAFF.

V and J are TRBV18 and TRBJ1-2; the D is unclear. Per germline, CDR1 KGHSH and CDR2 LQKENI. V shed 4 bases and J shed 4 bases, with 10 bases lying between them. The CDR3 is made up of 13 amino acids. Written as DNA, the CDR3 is TGTGCCAGCTCACTGACCGAGCGCTATGGCTACACCTTC. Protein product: CASSLTERYGYTF.

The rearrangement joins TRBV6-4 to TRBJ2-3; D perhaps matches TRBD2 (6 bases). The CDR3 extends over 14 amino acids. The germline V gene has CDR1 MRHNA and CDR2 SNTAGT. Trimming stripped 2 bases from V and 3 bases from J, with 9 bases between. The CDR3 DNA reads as TGTGCCAGCAGTGACGGTCTAGCGACAGATACGCAGTATTTT. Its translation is CASSDGLATDTQYF.

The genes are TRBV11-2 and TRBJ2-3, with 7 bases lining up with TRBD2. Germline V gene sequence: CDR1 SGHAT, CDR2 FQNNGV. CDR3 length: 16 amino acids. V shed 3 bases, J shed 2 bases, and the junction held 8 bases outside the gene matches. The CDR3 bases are TGTGCCAGCAGCTTCCTAGCGGTTGGGGTCACAGATACGCAGTATTTT. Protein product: CASSFLAVGVTDTQYF.